Listed below are T cell receptor beta chains from one sample, sequenced in a study of Graves' ophthalmopathy and Graves' hyperthyroidism. TCRdb used MiXCR to reprocess the multiplex PCR reads, holding one entry per CDR3 protein. The table records 500,000 to 700,000 distinct CDR3 sequences, over 20% of them present only once. The sample consisted of peripheral blood. Receptors were obtained from a woman between 18 and 29 years old with stable Graves' hyperthyroidism. Some clones in this sample may be carry-over from other donors' samples. Each CDR3 is given with its conserved first and last residue. The D gene is left open where the match is weak. Clone size, where shown, is once, few, many, or a class for clones that have expanded.

v_call: TRBV7-2
clone_size: NA
j_call: TRBJ2-5
d_call: NA
cdr3_aa: CASSLNEGAGETQYF
cdr3_nt: TGTGCCAGCAGCTTGAATGAGGGGGCGGGGGAGACCCAGTACTTC

v_call: TRBV14
clone_size: many
j_call: TRBJ2-2
d_call: NA
cdr3_aa: CASSQTQGTGELFF
cdr3_nt: TGTGCCAGCAGCCAAACTCAGGGTACCGGGGAGCTGTTTTTT

v_call: TRBV9
clone_size: NA
j_call: TRBJ2-7
d_call: NA
cdr3_aa: CASSVGFVSYEQYF
cdr3_nt: TGTGCCAGCAGCGTGGGTTTTGTTTCCTACGAGCAGTACTTC

v_call: TRBV29-1
clone_size: many
j_call: TRBJ2-2
d_call: NA
cdr3_aa: CSVEKMGAVGTGELFF
cdr3_nt: TGCAGCGTTGAAAAAATGGGAGCAGTCGGCACCGGGGAGCTGTTTTTT

v_call: TRBV15
clone_size: many
j_call: TRBJ2-2
d_call: NA
cdr3_aa: CATSSSGPNTGELFF
cdr3_nt: TGTGCCACCAGCAGCTCAGGGCCGAACACCGGGGAGCTGTTTTTT

v_call: TRBV6-1
clone_size: many
j_call: TRBJ1-1
d_call: NA
cdr3_aa: CASKKGGKNTEAFF
cdr3_nt: TGTGCCAGCAAAAAGGGGGGCAAAAACACTGAAGCTTTCTTT

v_call: TRBV6-1
clone_size: many
j_call: TRBJ2-4
d_call: NA
cdr3_aa: CASSRNPGVAKNIQYF
cdr3_nt: TGTGCCAGCAGTCGCAACCCAGGGGTTGCCAAAAACATTCAGTACTTC

v_call: TRBV9
clone_size: many
j_call: TRBJ1-1
d_call: TRBD1
cdr3_aa: CASSLGYRGLNTEAFF
cdr3_nt: TGTGCCAGCAGCCTTGGCTACAGGGGCCTGAACACTGAAGCTTTCTTT

v_call: TRBV4-2
clone_size: few
j_call: TRBJ2-2
d_call: TRBD2
cdr3_aa: CASSQDAAGGLNTGELFF
cdr3_nt: TGTGCCAGCAGCCAAGACGCAGCGGGGGGCCTGAACACCGGGGAGCTGTTTTTT

v_call: TRBV6-2/TRBV6-3
clone_size: many
j_call: TRBJ1-1
d_call: NA
cdr3_aa: CASSPEDGLITEAFF
cdr3_nt: TGTGCCAGCAGTCCCGAGGACGGATTAATCACTGAAGCTTTCTTT

v_call: TRBV12-3/TRBV12-4
clone_size: many
j_call: TRBJ1-5
d_call: NA
cdr3_aa: CASSLALWSRQPQHF
cdr3_nt: TGTGCCAGCAGTTTAGCGCTATGGTCGAGGCAGCCCCAGCATTTT

v_call: TRBV5-1
clone_size: many
j_call: TRBJ1-6
d_call: NA
cdr3_aa: CASSLAGFGNSPLHF
cdr3_nt: TGCGCCAGCAGCTTGGCCGGGTTTGGTAATTCACCCCTCCACTTT

v_call: TRBV28
clone_size: NA
j_call: TRBJ2-7
d_call: NA
cdr3_aa: CASSHRPKTLLSIYEQYF
cdr3_nt: TGTGCCAGCAGTCACCGCCCCAAGACACTGCTTTCTATCTACGAGCAGTACTTC

v_call: TRBV27
clone_size: many
j_call: TRBJ2-2
d_call: TRBD1
cdr3_aa: CASSPQGQGTNTGELFF
cdr3_nt: TGTGCCAGCAGTCCTCAGGGACAGGGGACAAACACCGGGGAGCTGTTTTTT

v_call: TRBV5-1
clone_size: NA
j_call: TRBJ2-7
d_call: TRBD1
cdr3_aa: CASSHGQGADEQYF
cdr3_nt: TGCGCCAGCAGCCATGGACAGGGGGCTGACGAGCAGTACTTC

v_call: TRBV7-9
clone_size: many
j_call: TRBJ1-2
d_call: TRBD1
cdr3_aa: CASSTPGGGYGYTF
cdr3_nt: TGTGCCAGCAGCACACCAGGGGGCGGATATGGCTACACCTTC